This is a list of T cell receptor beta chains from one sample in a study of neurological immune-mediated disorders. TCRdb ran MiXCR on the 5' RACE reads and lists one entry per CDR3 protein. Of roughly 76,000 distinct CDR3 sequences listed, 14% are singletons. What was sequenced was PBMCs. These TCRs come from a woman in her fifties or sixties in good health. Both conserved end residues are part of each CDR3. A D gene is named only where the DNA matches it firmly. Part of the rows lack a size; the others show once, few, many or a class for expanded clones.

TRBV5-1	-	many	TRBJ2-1	TGCGCCAGCAGCCCGGAGGGGCGGGCCTCCTACAATGAGCAGTTCTTC	CASSPEGRASYNEQFF
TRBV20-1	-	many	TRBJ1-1	TGCAGTGCTGCCGCGGGGGACACTGAAGCTTTCTTT	CSAAAGDTEAFF
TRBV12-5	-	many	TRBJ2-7	TGTGCTAGTGGTTTGGAAACAGGGACCGAGCAGTACTTC	CASGLETGTEQYF
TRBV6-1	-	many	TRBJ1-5	TGTGCCAGCAGTGAGGCAGGGGCAGTAAATCAGCCCCAGCATTTT	CASSEAGAVNQPQHF
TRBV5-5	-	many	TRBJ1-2	TGTGCCAGCAGCTTGTTGGAACAAAGTGGCTACACCTTC	CASSLLEQSGYTF
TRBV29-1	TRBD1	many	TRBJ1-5	TGCAGCGTTTGGACAGGGGTAAGCAATCAGCCCCAGCATTTT	CSVWTGVSNQPQHF
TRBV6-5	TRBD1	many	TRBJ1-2	TGTGCCAGCATCCCGGACAGGGGGCGTGTTAACTATGGCTACACCTTC	CASIPDRGRVNYGYTF
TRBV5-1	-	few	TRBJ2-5	TGCGCCAGCAGCCTCAACCCTTCACCCGTATCAGCAGAAGAGACCCAGTACTTC	CASSLNPSPVSAEETQYF
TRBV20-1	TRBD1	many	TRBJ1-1	TGCAGTGCTATTAGGGGGACAGTCACTGAAGCTTTCTTT	CSAIRGTVTEAFF
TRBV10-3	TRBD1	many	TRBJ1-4	TGTGCCATCAGTGAGCGTTACAGGGGATCTAATGAAAAACTGTTTTTT	CAISERYRGSNEKLFF
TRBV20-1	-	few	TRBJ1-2	TGCAGTGCTAGAGATTTAATACGAACGGAGGGCTACACCTTC	CSARDLIRTEGYTF
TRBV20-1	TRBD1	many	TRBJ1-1	TGCAGCGCGGATCCGTATCCGGGACAGGAGGAGTCGGAAGCTTTCTTT	CSADPYPGQEESEAFF
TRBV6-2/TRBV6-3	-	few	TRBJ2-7	TGTGCCAGCAGTTACTCGCCGGGTGAGTCCTACGAGCAGTACTTC	CASSYSPGESYEQYF
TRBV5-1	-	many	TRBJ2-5	TGCGCCAGCAGCTTGGCCTACGGGGAAGAGACCCAGTACTTC	CASSLAYGEETQYF
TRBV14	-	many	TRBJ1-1	TGTGCCAGCAGCCAGTTCATGGGGAACACTGAAGCTTTCTTT	CASSQFMGNTEAFF
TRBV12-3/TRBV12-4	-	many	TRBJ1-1	TGTGCCAGCAGTTTCGGACGGAGATCCACTGAAGCTTTCTTT	CASSFGRRSTEAFF
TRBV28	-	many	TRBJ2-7	TGTGCCAGCAGTTCACCGGGACGCCGCTCCTACGAGCAGTACTTC	CASSSPGRRSYEQYF
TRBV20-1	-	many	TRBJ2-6	TGCAGTGCCCGAGCTGGGGCCAACGTCCTGACTTTC	CSARAGANVLTF
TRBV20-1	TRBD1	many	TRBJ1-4	TGCAGTGCCGAACCCCCAACAGGGGTCAGTGAAAAACTGTTTTTT	CSAEPPTGVSEKLFF
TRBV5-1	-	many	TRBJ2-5	TGCGCCAGCAGCTTGGAACATTACCAAGAGACCCAGTACTTC	CASSLEHYQETQYF
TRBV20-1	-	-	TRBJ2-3	TGCAGTGCCTCAATGAGGGCGGCTGGCACAGATACGCAGTATTTT	CSASMRAAGTDTQYF
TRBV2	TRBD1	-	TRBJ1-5	TGTACCAGCAGATTAGGGACAGGGAGTGGCAATCAACCCCAGCATTTT	CTSRLGTGSGNQPQHF
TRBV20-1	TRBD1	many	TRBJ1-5	TGCAGTGCCAGGGACAGGAGAACTAATCAGCCCCAGCATTTT	CSARDRRTNQPQHF
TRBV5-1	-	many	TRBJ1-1	TGCGCCAGCAGCTTGGCCGAGGAGACAGAAGCTTTCTTT	CASSLAEETEAFF
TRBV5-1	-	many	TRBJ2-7	TGCGCCAGCAGCCTAGCAGGGTTCCACGAGCAGTACTTC	CASSLAGFHEQYF
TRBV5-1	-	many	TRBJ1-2	TGCGCCAGCAGCTTCCGCCTACAGGGAGGCTATGGCTACACCTTC	CASSFRLQGGYGYTF
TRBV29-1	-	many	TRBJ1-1	TGCAGCGTTGGTGAGACAGCTATGAACACTGAAGCTTTCTTT	CSVGETAMNTEAFF
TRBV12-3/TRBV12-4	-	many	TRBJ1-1	TGTGCCACCGCAAAAGGGGGGAGAATGAACACTGAAGCTTTCTTT	CATAKGGRMNTEAFF
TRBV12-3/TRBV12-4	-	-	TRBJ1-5	TGTGCCAGCAGTCTCGCTCGGGCTAGCAATCAGCCCCAGCATTTT	CASSLARASNQPQHF
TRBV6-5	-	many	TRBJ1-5	TGTGCCAGCAGGGCGGGACGGATTTCTTTCAATCAGCCCCAGCATTTT	CASRAGRISFNQPQHF
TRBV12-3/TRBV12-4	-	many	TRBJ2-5	TGTGCCAGCAGTTTAGCGGGAGGACGCCTCAAAGAGACCCAGTACTTC	CASSLAGGRLKETQYF
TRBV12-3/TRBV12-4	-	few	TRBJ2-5	TGTGCCAGCAGTTTAACCCGGGGCCCTCAAGAGACCCAGTACTTC	CASSLTRGPQETQYF
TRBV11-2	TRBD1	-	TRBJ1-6	TGTGCCAGCAGCTGGGGGACAGCTAATTCACCCCTCCACTTT	CASSWGTANSPLHF